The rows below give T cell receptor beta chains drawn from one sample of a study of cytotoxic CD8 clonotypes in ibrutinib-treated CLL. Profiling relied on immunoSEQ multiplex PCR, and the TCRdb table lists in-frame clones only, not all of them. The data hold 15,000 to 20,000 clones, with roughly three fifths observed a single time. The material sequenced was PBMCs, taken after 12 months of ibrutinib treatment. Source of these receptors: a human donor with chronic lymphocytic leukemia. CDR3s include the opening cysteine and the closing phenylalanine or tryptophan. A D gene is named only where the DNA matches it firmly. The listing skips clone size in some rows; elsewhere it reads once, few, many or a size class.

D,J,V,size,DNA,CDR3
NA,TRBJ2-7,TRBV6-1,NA,TGTGCCAGCAGTGCTAATCACGGGAGTATGTACGAGCAGTACTTC,CASSANHGSMYEQYF
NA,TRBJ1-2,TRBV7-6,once,TGTGCCAGCAGCTTAGGGCCAGGAAGTTTCTATGGCTACACCTTC,CASSLGPGSFYGYTF
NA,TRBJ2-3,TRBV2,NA,TGTGCCAGCAGCCCCGAGTTACGGGAAGCAGGTACAGATACGCAGTATTTT,CASSPELREAGTDTQYF
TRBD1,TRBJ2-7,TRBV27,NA,TGTGCCAGCAGTTTACGGGGACAGGGGGGTATCCACGAGCAGTACTTC,CASSLRGQGGIHEQYF
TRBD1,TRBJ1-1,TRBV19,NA,TGTGCCACCCGGGACAGGGGGCGGACCGGTGGGACTGAAGCTTTCTTT,CATRDRGRTGGTEAFF
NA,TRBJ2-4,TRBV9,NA,TGTGCCAGCAGCGTAGATTGGAGTGGACAGGCCAAAAACATTCAGTACTTC,CASSVDWSGQAKNIQYF
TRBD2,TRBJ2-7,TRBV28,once,TGTGCCAGCAGTTTTGGGGAGGGCCTATCCTCCTACGAGCAGTACTTC,CASSFGEGLSSYEQYF
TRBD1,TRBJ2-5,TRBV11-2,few,TGTGCCAGCAGCGCCGGGACAGTGAGACAAGAGACCCAGTACTTC,CASSAGTVRQETQYF
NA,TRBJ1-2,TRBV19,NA,TGTGCCAGTAGTAGGGGAGAACCTACAAATGGCTACACCTTC,CASSRGEPTNGYTF
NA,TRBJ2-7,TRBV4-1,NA,TGCGCCAGCAGCCAAGATCGGTGGGCTAGTCAGTACTTC,CASSQDRWASQYF
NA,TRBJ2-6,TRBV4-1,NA,TGCGCCAGCAGCCAAGATACAGGCACTGGGGCCAACGTCCTGACTTTC,CASSQDTGTGANVLTF
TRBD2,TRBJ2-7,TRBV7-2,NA,TGTGCCAGCAGCTTAGTCGGTACTAGCGGGAGCCTCGGGGGTTACGAGCAGTACTTC,CASSLVGTSGSLGGYEQYF
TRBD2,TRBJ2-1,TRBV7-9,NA,TGTGCCAGCAGCTCCGGGACTAGCGGGAGTGAGCAGTTCTTC,CASSSGTSGSEQFF
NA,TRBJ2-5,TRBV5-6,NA,TGTGCCAGCAGCTTGCCCGGACAATTGCAAGAGACCCAGTACTTC,CASSLPGQLQETQYF
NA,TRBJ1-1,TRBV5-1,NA,TGCGCCAGCAGCTTAGTCGGACAAGGAGCTTTCTTT,CASSLVGQGAFF
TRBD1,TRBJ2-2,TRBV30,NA,TGTGCCTGGAGTTTGACAGGGGTCGGGGAGCTGTTTTTT,CAWSLTGVGELFF
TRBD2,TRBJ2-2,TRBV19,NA,TGTGCCAGTAGCATCCCCGGGGGACTAGGGGGTACCGGGGAGCTGTTTTTT,CASSIPGGLGGTGELFF
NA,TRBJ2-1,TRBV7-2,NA,TGTGCCAGCAGCTTAGGTAGTAGTCACTACAATGAGCAGTTCTTC,CASSLGSSHYNEQFF
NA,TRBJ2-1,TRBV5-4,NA,TGTGCCAGCAATCCCGATGGTGGGGGATACAATGAGCAGTTCTTC,CASNPDGGGYNEQFF